Following are 3 T cell receptor beta chains from one sample sequenced in a study of T cells in localized non-small cell lung cancer. The protocol was immunoSEQ multiplex PCR, while the TCRdb copy is restricted to in-frame clones and leaves out a portion. The profile shows about 21,000 clones, 70% to 90% of them singletons. The material sequenced was peripheral blood, taken before any cancer treatment. The receptors here all came from a male donor at least 60 years old with stage I squamous cell lung carcinoma.

This chain connects TRBV27 to TRBJ1-5, with D uncertain. V lost 2 bases and J lost 9, with 14 bases in between. CDR1 is MNHEY and CDR2 is SMNVEV in the germline V gene (reference sequence). There are 14 residues in the CDR3. As DNA, the CDR3 is TGTGCCAGCAGTTTAGGAGGGAACGTTCGGCCCCAGCATTTT. Amino acid sequence: CASSLGGNVRPQHF.

This chain connects TRBV11-2 to TRBJ1-4; D is uncertain. CDR1 and CDR2 from the germline V gene are SGHAT and FQNNGV. Trimming pared 4 bases from V and 8 bases from J, leaving 11 bases between. The CDR3 is 13 residues long. The DNA of the CDR3 is TGTGCCAGCAGCTCCAGGATAAGGGAAAAACTGTTTTTT. It encodes CASSSRIREKLFF.

This clone was seen just once. The chain carries TRBV5-4 and TRBJ1-1; D perhaps matches TRBD1 (5 bases). CDR1 is SGHNT and CDR2 is YYREEE in the germline V gene (reference sequence). The CDR3 spans 13 residues. V lost 6 bases and J lost 0, with 9 bases in between. In DNA, the CDR3 is TGTGCCAGCAACCCAGGGATGAACACTGAAGCTTTCTTT. This gives the protein CASNPGMNTEAFF.